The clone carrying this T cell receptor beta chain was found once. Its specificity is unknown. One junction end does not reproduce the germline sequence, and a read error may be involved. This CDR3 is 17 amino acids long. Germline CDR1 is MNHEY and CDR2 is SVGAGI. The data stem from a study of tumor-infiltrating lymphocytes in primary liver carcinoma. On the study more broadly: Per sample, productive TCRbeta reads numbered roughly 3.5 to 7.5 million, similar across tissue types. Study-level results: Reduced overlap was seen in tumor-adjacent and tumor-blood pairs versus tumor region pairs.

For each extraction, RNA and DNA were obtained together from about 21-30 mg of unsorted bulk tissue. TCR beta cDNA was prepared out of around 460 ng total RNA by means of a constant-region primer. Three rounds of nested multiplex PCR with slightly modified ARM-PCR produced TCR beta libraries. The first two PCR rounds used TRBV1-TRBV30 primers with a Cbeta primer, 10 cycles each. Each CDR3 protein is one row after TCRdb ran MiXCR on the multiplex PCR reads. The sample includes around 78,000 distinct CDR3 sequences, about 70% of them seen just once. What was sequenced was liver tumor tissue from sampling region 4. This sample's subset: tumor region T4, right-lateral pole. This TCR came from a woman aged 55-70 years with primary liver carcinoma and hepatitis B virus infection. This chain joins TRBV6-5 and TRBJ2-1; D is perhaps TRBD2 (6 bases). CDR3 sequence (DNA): TGTGCCATCGGGCCCCGGGTTCGAGCGGGTCGCTACAATGAGCAATTCTTC. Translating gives CAIGPRVRAGRYNEQFF.